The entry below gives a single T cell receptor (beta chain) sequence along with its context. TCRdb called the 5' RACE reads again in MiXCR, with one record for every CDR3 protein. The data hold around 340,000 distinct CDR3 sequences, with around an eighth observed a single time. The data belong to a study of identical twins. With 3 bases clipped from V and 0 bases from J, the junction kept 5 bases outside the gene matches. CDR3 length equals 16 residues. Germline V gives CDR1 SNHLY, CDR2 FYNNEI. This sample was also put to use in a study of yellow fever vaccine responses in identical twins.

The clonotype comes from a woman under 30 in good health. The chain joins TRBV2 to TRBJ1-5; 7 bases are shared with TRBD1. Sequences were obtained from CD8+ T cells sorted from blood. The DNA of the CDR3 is TGTGCCAGCAGTGATGGCAGGGGGTTTAGCAATCAGCCCCAGCATTTT. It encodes CASSDGRGFSNQPQHF.